This is a list of T cell receptor beta chains from one sample in a study of T-cell reconstitution after alpha-beta-depleted transplantation in children. TCRdb itself ran the PCR reads through MiXCR, one entry per CDR3 protein. Among about 980,000 distinct CDR3 sequences listed, roughly 29% were seen once. Here the sequenced sample was PBMCs, mostly from graft donor cells, taken 360 days after TCRalphabeta/CD19-depleted stem cell transplant. These receptors came from a boy in the first two years of life who had a stem cell transplant for SCID, so the T cells may come from the graft donor. The CDR3 runs from the conserved cysteine through the conserved F or W. Fields, in order: clone size, D gene, J gene, V gene, CDR3 DNA, CDR3 protein. A D gene is named only where the DNA matches it firmly. Some rows have no size entry. The others give once, few or many, or a class for an expanded clone.

abundance: .; d_gene: TRBD1; j_gene: TRBJ2-7; v_gene: TRBV18; CDR3nt: TGTGCCAGCTCACCGACAGGGGTGGGGTACGAGCAGTACTTC; CDR3aa: CASSPTGVGYEQYF
abundance: .; d_gene: .; j_gene: TRBJ1-2; v_gene: TRBV6-1; CDR3nt: TGTGCCAGCAGCCCCCCCACCGCCCCACTTATTGGCTACACCTTC; CDR3aa: CASSPPTAPLIGYTF
abundance: .; d_gene: TRBD1; j_gene: TRBJ2-7; v_gene: TRBV5-1; CDR3nt: TGCGCCAGCAGCTCCCGGACAGGGTACGAGCAGTACTTC; CDR3aa: CASSSRTGYEQYF
abundance: .; d_gene: .; j_gene: TRBJ2-7; v_gene: TRBV6-5; CDR3nt: TGTGCCAGCAGTTACTCGATGCAGGCAGCCTACGAGCAGTACTTC; CDR3aa: CASSYSMQAAYEQYF
abundance: .; d_gene: .; j_gene: TRBJ2-7; v_gene: TRBV7-6; CDR3nt: TGTGCCAGCAGCTTACTCTCAGTTCCAGGGGAAAACGAGCAGTACTTC; CDR3aa: CASSLLSVPGENEQYF
abundance: .; d_gene: .; j_gene: TRBJ2-1; v_gene: TRBV3-1; CDR3nt: TGTGCCAGCAGCCATGGGGCCAATGAGCAGTTCTTC; CDR3aa: CASSHGANEQFF
abundance: few; d_gene: .; j_gene: TRBJ2-1; v_gene: TRBV10-3; CDR3nt: TGTGCCATCAGTCGACTCGACCCAAACAATGAGCAGTTCTTC; CDR3aa: CAISRLDPNNEQFF
abundance: .; d_gene: TRBD1; j_gene: TRBJ2-7; v_gene: TRBV15; CDR3nt: TGTGCCACCAGCAGAAACCGGGACAGAACCTACGAGCAGTACTTC; CDR3aa: CATSRNRDRTYEQYF
abundance: .; d_gene: .; j_gene: TRBJ2-3; v_gene: TRBV7-9; CDR3nt: TGTGCCAGCAGCGCTCATTGGGGCGGAGATACGCAGTATTTT; CDR3aa: CASSAHWGGDTQYF
abundance: few; d_gene: TRBD2; j_gene: TRBJ2-1; v_gene: TRBV27; CDR3nt: TGTGCCAGCAGTCGCCGGGGGACTAGCGGGGTAATCAATGAGCAGTTCTTC; CDR3aa: CASSRRGTSGVINEQFF
abundance: .; d_gene: TRBD1; j_gene: TRBJ2-3; v_gene: TRBV7-1; CDR3nt: TGTGCCAGCAGCGCGCAGGGGGCTGGTGGAACAGATACGCAGTATTTT; CDR3aa: CASSAQGAGGTDTQYF
abundance: .; d_gene: .; j_gene: TRBJ1-4; v_gene: TRBV28; CDR3nt: TGTGCCAGCACCCCCTCAGATTTTGCAACTAATGAAAAACTGTTTTTT; CDR3aa: CASTPSDFATNEKLFF
abundance: .; d_gene: TRBD1; j_gene: TRBJ1-6; v_gene: TRBV5-4; CDR3nt: TGTGCCAGCAGCTCTTTACAGGGGGCGTATAATTCACCCCTCCACTTT; CDR3aa: CASSSLQGAYNSPLHF
abundance: .; d_gene: TRBD2; j_gene: TRBJ2-5; v_gene: TRBV25-1; CDR3nt: TGTGCCAGCAGTGAATTCGGCGGGGGGGCGGAGACCCAGTACTTC; CDR3aa: CASSEFGGGAETQYF
abundance: few; d_gene: .; j_gene: TRBJ1-1; v_gene: TRBV6-1; CDR3nt: TGTGCCAGCAGCGAGGGGGGAGCGTCTAACACTGAAGCTTTCTTT; CDR3aa: CASSEGGASNTEAFF